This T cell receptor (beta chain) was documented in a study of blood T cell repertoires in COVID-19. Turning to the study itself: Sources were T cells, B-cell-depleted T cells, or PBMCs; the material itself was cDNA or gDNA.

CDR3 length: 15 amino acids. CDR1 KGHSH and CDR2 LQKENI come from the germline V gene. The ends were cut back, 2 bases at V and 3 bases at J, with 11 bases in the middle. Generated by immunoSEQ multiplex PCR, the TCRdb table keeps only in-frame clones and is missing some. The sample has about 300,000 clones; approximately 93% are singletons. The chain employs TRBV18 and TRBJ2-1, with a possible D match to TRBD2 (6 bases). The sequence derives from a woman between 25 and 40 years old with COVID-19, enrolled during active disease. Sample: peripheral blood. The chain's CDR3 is CASSPARERYNEQFF. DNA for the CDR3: TGTGCCAGCTCACCAGCACGGGAGCGCTACAATGAGCAGTTCTTC.